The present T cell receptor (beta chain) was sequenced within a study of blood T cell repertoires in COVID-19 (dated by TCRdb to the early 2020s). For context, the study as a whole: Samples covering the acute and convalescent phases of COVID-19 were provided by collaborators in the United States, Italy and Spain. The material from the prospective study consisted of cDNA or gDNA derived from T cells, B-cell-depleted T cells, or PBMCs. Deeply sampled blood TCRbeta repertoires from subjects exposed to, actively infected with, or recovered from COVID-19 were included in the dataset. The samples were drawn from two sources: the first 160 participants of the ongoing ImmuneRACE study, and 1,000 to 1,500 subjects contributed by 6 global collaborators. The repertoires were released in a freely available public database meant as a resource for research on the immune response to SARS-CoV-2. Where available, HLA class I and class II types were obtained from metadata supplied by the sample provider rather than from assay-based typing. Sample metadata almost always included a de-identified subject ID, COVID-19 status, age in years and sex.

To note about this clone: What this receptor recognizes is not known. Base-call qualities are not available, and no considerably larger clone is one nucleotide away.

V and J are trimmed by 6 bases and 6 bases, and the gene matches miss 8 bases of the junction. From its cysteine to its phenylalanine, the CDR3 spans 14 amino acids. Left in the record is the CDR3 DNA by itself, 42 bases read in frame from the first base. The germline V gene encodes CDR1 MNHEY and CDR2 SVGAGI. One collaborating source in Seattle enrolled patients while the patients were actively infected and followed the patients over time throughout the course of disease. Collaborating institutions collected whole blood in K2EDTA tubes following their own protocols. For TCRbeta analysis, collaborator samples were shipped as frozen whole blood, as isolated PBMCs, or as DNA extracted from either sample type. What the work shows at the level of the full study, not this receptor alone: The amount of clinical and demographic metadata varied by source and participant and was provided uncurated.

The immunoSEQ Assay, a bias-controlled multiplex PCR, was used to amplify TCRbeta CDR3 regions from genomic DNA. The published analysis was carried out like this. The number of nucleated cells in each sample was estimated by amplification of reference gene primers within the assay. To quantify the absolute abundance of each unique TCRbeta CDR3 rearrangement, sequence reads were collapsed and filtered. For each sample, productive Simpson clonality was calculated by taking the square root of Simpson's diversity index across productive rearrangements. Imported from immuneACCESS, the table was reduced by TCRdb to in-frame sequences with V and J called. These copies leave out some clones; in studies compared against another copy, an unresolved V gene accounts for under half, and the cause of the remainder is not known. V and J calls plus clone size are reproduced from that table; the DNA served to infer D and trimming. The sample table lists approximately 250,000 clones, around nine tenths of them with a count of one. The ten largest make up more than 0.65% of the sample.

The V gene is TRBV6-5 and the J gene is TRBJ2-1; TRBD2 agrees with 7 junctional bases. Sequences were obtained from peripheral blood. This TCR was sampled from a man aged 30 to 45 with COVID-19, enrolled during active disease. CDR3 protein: CASRLASKLNEQFF. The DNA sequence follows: TGTGCCAGCAGACTAGCGTCGAAACTCAATGAGCAGTTCTTC.